This T cell receptor (beta chain) was recovered during a study of cytomegalovirus exposure and HLA in healthy donors. Study context: Tens of millions of unique TCRs from HLA-typed donors were held in an early release of data. Study-wide results and caveats: Presence/absence analysis assumed near-uniform sequencing depth across donors. From TCR beta sequences, most subjects' HLA-A and HLA-B alleles were reportedly predicted accurately. For TCR beta chains, V- and J-gene trimming was later linked to a missense DCLRE1C variant.

Vbeta (60) and Jbeta (13) primers were used in the PCR. Sequenced by immunoSEQ multiplex PCR; TCRdb stores in-frame clones only, minus some. Here the sample spans around 150,000 clones, approximately 70% being singletons. About this clone itself: The antigen remains undetermined.

V was shortened by 4 bases and J by 11 bases, with 15 bases between the two germline ends. Germline CDR1 reads SGHTA; CDR2 reads FQGNSA. There are 14 residues in the CDR3. Sequencing was performed on PBMCs. The TCR comes from a man aged 40-55 years in good health and CMV-seropositive. The chain recombines TRBV7-2 with TRBJ1-6; D is perhaps TRBD1 (6 bases). The CDR3 region is CASSSTGIETPLHF. The CDR3 DNA reads TGTGCCAGCAGCTCGACAGGAATCGAGACACCCCTCCACTTT. The full variable domain, with the rest looked up from reference TRBV7-2 and TRBJ1-6, is GAGVSQSPSNKVTEKGKDVELRCDPISGHTALYWYRQSLGQGLEFLIYFQGNSAPDKSGLPSDRFSAERTGGSVSTLTIQRTQQEDSAVYLCASSSTGIETPLHFGNGTRLTVT.